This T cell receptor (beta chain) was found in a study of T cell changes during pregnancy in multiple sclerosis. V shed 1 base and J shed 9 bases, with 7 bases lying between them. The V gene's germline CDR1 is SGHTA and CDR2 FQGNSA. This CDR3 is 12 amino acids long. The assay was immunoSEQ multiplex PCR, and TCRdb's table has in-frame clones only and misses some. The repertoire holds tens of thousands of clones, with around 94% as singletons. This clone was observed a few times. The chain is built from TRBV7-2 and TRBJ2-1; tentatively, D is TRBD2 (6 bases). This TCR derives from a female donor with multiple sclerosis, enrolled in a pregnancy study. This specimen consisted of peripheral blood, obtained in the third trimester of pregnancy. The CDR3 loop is CASSLETSEQFF. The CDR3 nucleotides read TGTGCCAGCAGCTTAGAGACTAGTGAGCAGTTCTTC.